This T cell receptor (beta chain) was sequenced for a study of cytomegalovirus exposure and HLA in healthy donors. Regarding this clone: Antigen specificity is unknown.

Study conclusions and caveats: There were a few CMV-associated chains whose specificity for CMV antigens was confirmed in vitro. The study flagged some 170 TCR beta chains as cytomegalovirus-associated.

The CDR3 loop spans 16 amino acids. Looked up from germline, CDR1 is SGDLS and CDR2 is YYNGEE. V was clipped by 1 base and J by 1 base, with 11 bases between them. TCRdb's table, derived via immunoSEQ multiplex PCR, lists solely in-frame clones and lacks some. The sample has approximately 300,000 clones, 75% to 90% seen once. The chain links TRBV9 to TRBJ2-2, with D uncertain. The sequence came from a woman younger than 30 in good health and CMV-seronegative. The sample comprised PBMCs. Written as DNA, the CDR3 is TGTGCCAGCAGCGTAACCAACAGCTTGAACACCGGGGAGCTGTTTTTT. Translated, it gives CASSVTNSLNTGELFF. Drawing the rest from reference TRBV9 and TRBJ2-2, the complete variable domain is DSGVTQTPKHLITATGQRVTLRCSPRSGDLSVYWYQQSLDQGLQFLIQYYNGEERAKGNILERFSAQQFPDLHSELNLSSLELGDSALYFCASSVTNSLNTGELFFGEGSRLTVL.